This T cell receptor (beta chain) was identified in a study of blood T cell repertoires in COVID-19. Study context: COVID-19 samples from acute and convalescent phases originated in the United States, Italy and Spain. T cells, B-cell-depleted T cells, or PBMCs provided the cDNA or gDNA that served as material.

The germline V gene has CDR1 DFQATT and CDR2 SNEGSKA (reference sequence). V lost 3 bases and J lost 8, with 19 bases in between. This CDR3 spans 15 amino acids. The protocol was immunoSEQ multiplex PCR, while the TCRdb copy is restricted to in-frame clones and leaves out a portion. The table includes 45,000 or so clones, 80% detected once. The V call is TRBV20-1, the J call TRBJ1-4, with D perhaps matching TRBD1 (6 bases). This receptor was obtained from a man in his 70s with acute or convalescent COVID-19. Sequencing was done on a sample of peripheral blood. This CDR3 is CSASLGGAVGEKLFF. In DNA, the CDR3 is TGCAGTGCTAGTCTGGGGGGGGCAGTGGGAGAAAAACTGTTTTTT.